By sample fraction, the clone carrying this TCR beta chain is medium-sized (0.01 to 0.1%). What it binds is not known. The data are from a study of PD-1 blockade in classical Hodgkin lymphoma. Looking at the study overall: Nivolumab 3 mg/kg was given intravenously every 2 weeks.

The protocol was immunoSEQ multiplex PCR, while the TCRdb copy is restricted to in-frame clones and leaves out a portion. The table shows approximately 61,000 clones, with approximately 90% occurring only once. Study-level results: Healthy donors were reported to have higher baseline TCR diversity than newly diagnosed patients. Initiation of nivolumab under 1 year after ASCT led to exclusion of patients. The diversity seen at baseline in complete responders resembled that of newly diagnosed patients.

Every single patient, without exception, relapsed after autologous stem cell transplantation, and brentuximab vedotin exposure varied. The V gene lost 5 bases and the J gene lost 4 bases, with 14 bases spanning the gap. The CDR3 length is 15 residues. Germline loops: CDR1 SGHVS, CDR2 FQNEAQ. Sequenced here: peripheral blood mononuclear cells (PBMCs), sampled at baseline. The chain is built from TRBV7-8 and TRBJ2-2; D is possibly TRBD1 (5 bases). This sequence originates from a human donor with classical Hodgkin lymphoma. CDR3 protein: CASSGWQGSTGELFF. CDR3 nucleotides: TGTGCCAGCAGCGGTTGGCAGGGAAGCACCGGGGAGCTGTTTTTT.